This T cell receptor beta chain comes out of a study of T cell responses to AZD1222 COVID-19 vaccine. Some clones are missing from TCRdb's copy, which holds only in-frame ones; the method was immunoSEQ multiplex PCR. The data show about 99,000 clones, around 90% seen once. Study outcomes and limitations: Clonal diversity may have been underestimated, and the donors were mostly white British, with more females than males. Repertoire sampling occurred only after the peak T cell response. Reportedly, close to half of spike-specific TCRs are directed against unmutated variant regions.

Comment on this clone: No antigen is known for it.

The sequencing used peripheral blood, collected on day 0 of AZD1222 vaccination. This TCR was sampled from an adult in good health.

DNA of the CDR3: TGTGCCAGCAGCTTGGGTGGGGTTGGAACTGAAGCTTTCTTT. Amino acid sequence: CASSLGGVGTEAFF. The chain joins TRBV11-3 to TRBJ1-1; D is undetermined. Germline-derived CDR1 and CDR2 are SGHNT and YENEEA. V lost 3 bases and J 5 bases, leaving 13 bases between the germline ends. CDR3 length: 14 residues.